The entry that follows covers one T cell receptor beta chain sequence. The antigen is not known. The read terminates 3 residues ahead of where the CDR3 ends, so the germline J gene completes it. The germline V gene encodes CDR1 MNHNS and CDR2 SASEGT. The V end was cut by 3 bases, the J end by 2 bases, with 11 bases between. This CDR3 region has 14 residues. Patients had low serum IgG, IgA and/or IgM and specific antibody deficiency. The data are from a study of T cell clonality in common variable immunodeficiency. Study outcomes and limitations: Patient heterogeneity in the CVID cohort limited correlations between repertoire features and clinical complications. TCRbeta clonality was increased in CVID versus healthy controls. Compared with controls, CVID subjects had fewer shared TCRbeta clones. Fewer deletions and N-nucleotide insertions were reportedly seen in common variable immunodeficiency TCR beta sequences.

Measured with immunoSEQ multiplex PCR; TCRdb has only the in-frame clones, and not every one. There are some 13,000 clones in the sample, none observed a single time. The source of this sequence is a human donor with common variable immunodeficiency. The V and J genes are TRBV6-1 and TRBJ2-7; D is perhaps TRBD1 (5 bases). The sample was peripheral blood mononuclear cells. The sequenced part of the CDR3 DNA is TGTGCCAGCAGTGAGACAGTTAAGACCTACGAG. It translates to CASSETVKTYE. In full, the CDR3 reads CASSETVKTYEQYF.